This T cell receptor (beta chain) is from a study of T-cell memory formation after mild COVID-19. Of note for this clonotype: Its antigen is undetermined.

The V and J ends lost 5 bases and 8 bases respectively, with 9 bases between them. CDR1 is SGHTA and CDR2 is FQGTGA in the germline V gene. The CDR3 contains 12 residues. Study-wide points: CD4+ contracting clones were found mainly in CM and EM, and CD8+ ones in EMRA. Clones contracting over day 15 to 85 were CD4/CD8 balanced, with later expanders leaning CD4+. The appearance of some responding clones in pre-infection memory suggested that cross-reactive memory joined.

TCRdb reprocessed the 5' RACE reads with MiXCR, giving one entry per CDR3 protein. The data contain around 400,000 distinct CDR3 sequences, more than 20% of them singletons. This rearrangement joins TRBV7-3 to TRBJ2-2; D gene unclear. The TCR comes from an adult woman who had mild COVID-19 (a few samples of this study predate the infection). Cell type and time point are not known. The sample consisted of PBMCs or a T cell subset sorted from them (not recorded which). This CDR3 is CASSPRFGELFF. Here the CDR3 DNA reads TGTGCCAGCAGCCCCAGGTTTGGGGAGCTGTTTTTT.